These T cell receptor beta chains were read from a single sample in a study of T cell responses to AZD1222 COVID-19 vaccine. Method: immunoSEQ multiplex PCR; TCRdb's copy keeps in-frame clones and lacks some. The repertoire includes over 110,000 clones, 80% to 90% of them detected once, and under 2% sits in the top ten. Sequencing was performed on peripheral blood, taken on day 0 of AZD1222 vaccination. The receptors originated from an adult in good health. Each CDR3 is given with its conserved first and last residue. Each record gives: CDR3 DNA, CDR3 protein, clone size, V gene, J gene, D gene. The D gene is left open where the match is weak. Clone size is stated in some rows and not others, as once, few, many or a class when expanded.

DNA: TGTGCCAGCAGCCAAGGTAAGGCTAGCGGCAACACCGGGGAGCTGTTTTTT
CDR3: CASSQGKASGNTGELFF
size: .
V: TRBV14
J: TRBJ2-2
D: TRBD2

DNA: TGTGCCAGCTCATGGGACAGACCAGATACGCAGTATTTT
CDR3: CASSWDRPDTQYF
size: .
V: TRBV18
J: TRBJ2-3
D: TRBD1

DNA: TGCGCCAGCAGCTTCGACGGGGCCTCCAATTCACCCCTCCACTTT
CDR3: CASSFDGASNSPLHF
size: once
V: TRBV5-1
J: TRBJ1-6
D: .

DNA: TGTGCCAGCAGCCCCCTGGCGGTAAGGGTGGACGAGCAGTTCTTC
CDR3: CASSPLAVRVDEQFF
size: .
V: TRBV11-1
J: TRBJ2-1
D: .

DNA: TGTGCCAGCAGCAAAGATGGTGGGGCTGGCTACACCTTC
CDR3: CASSKDGGAGYTF
size: .
V: TRBV21-1
J: TRBJ1-2
D: .

DNA: TGTGCCAGCAGCCAAGATTTTATGGGCGGGAACACTGAAGCTTTCTTT
CDR3: CASSQDFMGGNTEAFF
size: .
V: TRBV3-1/TRBV3-2
J: TRBJ1-1
D: .

DNA: TGTGCCAGCTCAACTCGGACAACAGGGGCAACTAATGAAAAACTGTTTTTT
CDR3: CASSTRTTGATNEKLFF
size: .
V: TRBV18
J: TRBJ1-4
D: TRBD1

DNA: TGTGCCAGCCTGGGGCAGGGCTACTACGAGCAGTACTTC
CDR3: CASLGQGYYEQYF
size: .
V: TRBV28
J: TRBJ2-7
D: .

DNA: TGTGCTAGTGGGGGTGGACCGTACAATCAGCCCCAGCATTTT
CDR3: CASGGGPYNQPQHF
size: .
V: TRBV12-5
J: TRBJ1-5
D: .

DNA: TGTGCCATGATACAGGGAGGGAAGAAAGATACGCAGTATTTT
CDR3: CAMIQGGKKDTQYF
size: .
V: TRBV6-4
J: TRBJ2-3
D: .

DNA: TGTGCCAGCAGCCAAGGGTTTGGCGGTGCCTATGGCTACACCTTC
CDR3: CASSQGFGGAYGYTF
size: .
V: TRBV14
J: TRBJ1-2
D: .

DNA: TGTGCCACCAGCAGAGATGACCAGGGGCATAATTCACCCCTCCACTTT
CDR3: CATSRDDQGHNSPLHF
size: .
V: TRBV15
J: TRBJ1-6
D: .

DNA: TGTGCCAGCAAACAGGGAATAGCTAACTATGGCTACACCTTC
CDR3: CASKQGIANYGYTF
size: .
V: TRBV19
J: TRBJ1-2
D: .

DNA: TGTGCCAGCAGTGACTGGCGGGAGTCAGCTATCTATGGCTACACCTTC
CDR3: CASSDWRESAIYGYTF
size: .
V: TRBV25-1
J: TRBJ1-2
D: .

DNA: TGTGCCAACCTGGGGACACCCGCGAACACCGGGGAGCTGTTTTTT
CDR3: CANLGTPANTGELFF
size: .
V: TRBV6-4
J: TRBJ2-2
D: .

DNA: TGTGCCAGCTCTGCAGGGACTAGCGCTTTCTTC
CDR3: CASSAGTSAFF
size: .
V: TRBV6-5
J: TRBJ2-1
D: TRBD2

DNA: TGTGCCAGCAGCTTACGGTACAGCGCAGATACGCAGTATTTT
CDR3: CASSLRYSADTQYF
size: .
V: TRBV7-6
J: TRBJ2-3
D: .

DNA: TGTGCCAGCAGTTTAAGGATGGACTATGGCTACACCTTC
CDR3: CASSLRMDYGYTF
size: .
V: TRBV12-3/TRBV12-4
J: TRBJ1-2
D: .

DNA: TGTGCCAGCAGCCCGGCCGGGACTAGCGGTTCCCCGGGCAATGAGCAGTTCTTC
CDR3: CASSPAGTSGSPGNEQFF
size: once
V: TRBV7-2
J: TRBJ2-1
D: TRBD2

DNA: TGCGCCAGCAGCTTGAAGACCATCGGGGCGAACACTGAAGCTTTCTTT
CDR3: CASSLKTIGANTEAFF
size: .
V: TRBV5-1
J: TRBJ1-1
D: .

DNA: TGTGCCAGCAGCTTCCGGGGCAATGAGCAGTTCTTC
CDR3: CASSFRGNEQFF
size: few
V: TRBV11-2
J: TRBJ2-1
D: .

DNA: TGTGCCAGTAGTGGACTAACGGGACTAGATTATGAGCAGTTCTTC
CDR3: CASSGLTGLDYEQFF
size: .
V: TRBV19
J: TRBJ2-1
D: TRBD2

DNA: TGTGCCAGCAGCCCCCCCGGACCCACGAACACCGGGGAGCTGTTTTTT
CDR3: CASSPPGPTNTGELFF
size: .
V: TRBV4-2
J: TRBJ2-2
D: .

DNA: TGTGCCAGCAGCTTATTGAGGACTAGCGGCCACTCCTACGAGCAGTACTTC
CDR3: CASSLLRTSGHSYEQYF
size: few
V: TRBV11-2
J: TRBJ2-7
D: TRBD2

DNA: TGTGCCTGGAGTAGACCCGGGACAGGGCCTCTCGGCTACACCTTC
CDR3: CAWSRPGTGPLGYTF
size: .
V: TRBV30
J: TRBJ1-2
D: TRBD1

DNA: TGTGCCAGCGGCCGAATAAACACTGAAGCTTTCTTT
CDR3: CASGRINTEAFF
size: .
V: TRBV27
J: TRBJ1-1
D: .

DNA: TGTGCCAGCAGCTTGATGGCAGGAGCCTGGGATGAGCAGTTCTTC
CDR3: CASSLMAGAWDEQFF
size: .
V: TRBV5-6
J: TRBJ2-1
D: .

DNA: TGTGCCAGCAGCATTCGGACAGGTTCCTACAATGAGCAGTTCTTC
CDR3: CASSIRTGSYNEQFF
size: .
V: TRBV4-2
J: TRBJ2-1
D: TRBD1

DNA: TGTGCCTGGACCTCGGGATTTAGCAATCAGCCCCAGCATTTT
CDR3: CAWTSGFSNQPQHF
size: .
V: TRBV30
J: TRBJ1-5
D: .

DNA: TGTGCCAGCAACCGACAGGGATTGAACACTGAAGCTTTCTTT
CDR3: CASNRQGLNTEAFF
size: .
V: TRBV14
J: TRBJ1-1
D: TRBD1

DNA: TGTGCCAGCAGTCCCGGGACAGGGAAGACCGGGGAGCTGTTTTTT
CDR3: CASSPGTGKTGELFF
size: .
V: TRBV28
J: TRBJ2-2
D: TRBD1

DNA: TGTGCCAGCAGCTCCGCCCGAGGGGAAAAACTGTTTTTT
CDR3: CASSSARGEKLFF
size: few
V: TRBV7-2
J: TRBJ1-4
D: .

DNA: TGTGCCAGCAGCTTTTCGGAGGCAACCAATCAGCCCCAGCATTTT
CDR3: CASSFSEATNQPQHF
size: once
V: TRBV7-2
J: TRBJ1-5
D: .

DNA: TGTGCCAGCAGCGCCGGACTAGCGGGGGACGATGAGCAGTTCTTC
CDR3: CASSAGLAGDDEQFF
size: .
V: TRBV13
J: TRBJ2-1
D: TRBD2

DNA: TGTGCCAGCAGCCTCGACAGCTACGATCAGCCCCAGCATTTT
CDR3: CASSLDSYDQPQHF
size: .
V: TRBV6-5
J: TRBJ1-5
D: .

DNA: TGTGCCAGCAGCCTCAGCGGGAGACGGTACAATGAGCAGTTCTTC
CDR3: CASSLSGRRYNEQFF
size: .
V: TRBV6-5
J: TRBJ2-1
D: TRBD2

DNA: TGCAGTGCTAGTCCCCCTGGGGCCAACGTCCTGACTTTC
CDR3: CSASPPGANVLTF
size: .
V: TRBV20-1
J: TRBJ2-6
D: .

DNA: TGCGCCAGCAGCTCTTCCGGGGGGTACAATGAGCAGTTCTTC
CDR3: CASSSSGGYNEQFF
size: .
V: TRBV5-1
J: TRBJ2-1
D: TRBD2

DNA: TGTGCCAGTAGTACGGGACAGGGATCCTACGAGCAGTACTTC
CDR3: CASSTGQGSYEQYF
size: .
V: TRBV19
J: TRBJ2-7
D: TRBD1

DNA: TGTGCCAGTGGCGGGACAGGGTCCGGGTGGACTGAAGCTTTCTTT
CDR3: CASGGTGSGWTEAFF
size: .
V: TRBV28
J: TRBJ1-1
D: TRBD1

DNA: TGTGCCAGCAGTTCGGACGGTCGAAACTATGGCTACACCTTC
CDR3: CASSSDGRNYGYTF
size: .
V: TRBV6-5
J: TRBJ1-2
D: .

DNA: TGTGCCAGCACCGACGGACTAGCGCGGGAGACCCAGTACTTC
CDR3: CASTDGLARETQYF
size: .
V: TRBV21-1
J: TRBJ2-5
D: .

DNA: TGTGCCAGCAGAGACGCGGGGTTGGTGGCAGATACGCAGTATTTT
CDR3: CASRDAGLVADTQYF
size: .
V: TRBV27
J: TRBJ2-3
D: .

DNA: TGTGCCATCAGTGAGTCGTCTAGCGGGAGCAACGAGCAGTACTTC
CDR3: CAISESSSGSNEQYF
size: .
V: TRBV10-3
J: TRBJ2-7
D: TRBD2

DNA: TGTGCCAGCTCCCGCGGGACAGCTACGAACACCGGGGAGCTGTTTTTT
CDR3: CASSRGTATNTGELFF
size: .
V: TRBV18
J: TRBJ2-2
D: .

DNA: TGTGCCAGCAGCGTAGTCGACAGGGAAGGTCATGGCTACACCTTC
CDR3: CASSVVDREGHGYTF
size: .
V: TRBV9
J: TRBJ1-2
D: TRBD1

DNA: TGCGCCAGCAGTGATAAGGGAACCGAGCAGTACTTC
CDR3: CASSDKGTEQYF
size: .
V: TRBV10-1
J: TRBJ2-7
D: .

DNA: TGTGCCATCAGTGAGTCCCTTCCCACAGATACGCAGTATTTT
CDR3: CAISESLPTDTQYF
size: .
V: TRBV10-3
J: TRBJ2-3
D: .